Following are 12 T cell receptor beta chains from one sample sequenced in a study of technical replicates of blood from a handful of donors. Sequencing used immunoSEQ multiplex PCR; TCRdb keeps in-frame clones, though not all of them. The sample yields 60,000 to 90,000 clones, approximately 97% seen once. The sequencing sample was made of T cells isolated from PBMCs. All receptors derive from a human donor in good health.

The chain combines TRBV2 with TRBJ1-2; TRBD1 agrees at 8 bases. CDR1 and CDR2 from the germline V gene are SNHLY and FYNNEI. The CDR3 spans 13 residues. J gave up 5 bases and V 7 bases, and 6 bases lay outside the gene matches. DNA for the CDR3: TGTGCCAGCATGGGACAGGCCTTTTATGGCTACACCTTC. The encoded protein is CASMGQAFYGYTF.

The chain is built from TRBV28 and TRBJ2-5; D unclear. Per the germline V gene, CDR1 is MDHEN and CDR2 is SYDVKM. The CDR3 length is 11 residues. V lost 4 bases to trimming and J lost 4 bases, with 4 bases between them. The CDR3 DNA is TGTGCCAGCAGTTACTTAGAGACCCAGTACTTC. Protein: CASSYLETQYF.

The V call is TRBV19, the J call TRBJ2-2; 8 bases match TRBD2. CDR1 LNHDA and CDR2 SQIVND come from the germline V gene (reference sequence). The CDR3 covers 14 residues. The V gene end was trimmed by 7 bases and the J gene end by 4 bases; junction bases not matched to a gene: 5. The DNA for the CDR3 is TGTGCCAGTATGGCGGGAGGATCCACCGGGGAGCTGTTTTTT. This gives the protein CASMAGGSTGELFF.

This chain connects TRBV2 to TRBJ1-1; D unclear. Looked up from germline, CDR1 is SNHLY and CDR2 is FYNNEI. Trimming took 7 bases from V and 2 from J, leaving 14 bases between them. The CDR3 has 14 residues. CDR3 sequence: CASIAGLRNTEAFF. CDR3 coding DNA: TGTGCCAGCATCGCTGGACTGAGAAACACTGAAGCTTTCTTT.

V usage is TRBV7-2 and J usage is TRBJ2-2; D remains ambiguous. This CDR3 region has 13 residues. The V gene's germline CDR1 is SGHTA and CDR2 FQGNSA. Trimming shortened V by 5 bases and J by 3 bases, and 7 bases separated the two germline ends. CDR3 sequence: CASSSQYTGELFF. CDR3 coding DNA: TGTGCCAGCAGCAGTCAGTACACCGGGGAGCTGTTTTTT. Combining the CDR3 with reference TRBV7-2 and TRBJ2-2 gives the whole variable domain GAGVSQSPSNKVTEKGKDVELRCDPISGHTALYWYRQSLGQGLEFLIYFQGNSAPDKSGLPSDRFSAERTGGSVSTLTIQRTQQEDSAVYLCASSSQYTGELFFGEGSRLTVL.

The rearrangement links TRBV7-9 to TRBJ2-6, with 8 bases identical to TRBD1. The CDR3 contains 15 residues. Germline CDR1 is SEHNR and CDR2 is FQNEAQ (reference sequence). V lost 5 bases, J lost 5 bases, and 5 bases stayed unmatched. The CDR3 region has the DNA TGTGCCAGCAGCCAACAGGGGGGTAGGGCCAACGTCCTGACTTTC. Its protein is CASSQQGGRANVLTF.

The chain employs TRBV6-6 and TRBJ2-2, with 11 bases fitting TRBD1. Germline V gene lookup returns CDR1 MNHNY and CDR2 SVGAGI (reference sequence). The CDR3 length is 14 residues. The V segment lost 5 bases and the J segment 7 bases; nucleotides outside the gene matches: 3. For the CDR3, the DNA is TGTGCCAGCAGTGGACAGGGGGCGGTCGGGGAGCTGTTTTTT. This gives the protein CASSGQGAVGELFF.

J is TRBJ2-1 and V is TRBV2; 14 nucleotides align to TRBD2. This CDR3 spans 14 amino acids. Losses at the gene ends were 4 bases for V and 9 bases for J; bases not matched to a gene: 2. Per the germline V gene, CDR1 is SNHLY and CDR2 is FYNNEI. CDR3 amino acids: CASSGTSGGIEQFF. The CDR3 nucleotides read TGTGCCAGCAGTGGGACTAGCGGGGGGATTGAGCAGTTCTTC.

The CDR3 here is CASSSRQGHNEQYF. The CDR3 nucleotides are TGTGCCAGCAGTTCCAGACAGGGTCACAACGAGCAGTACTTC. This rearrangement joins TRBV28 to TRBJ2-7, with 7 positions matching TRBD1. CDR1 is MDHEN, CDR2 SYDVKM, per germline. This CDR3 region has 14 residues. V was pared by 4 bases and J by 5 bases, with 8 bases of the junction left unmatched. The full variable domain, with the rest looked up from reference TRBV28 and TRBJ2-7, is DVKVTQSSRYLVKRTGEKVFLECVQDMDHENMFWYRQDPGLGLRLIYFSYDVKMKEKGDIPEGYSVSREKKERFSLILESASTNQTSMYLCASSSRQGHNEQYFGPGTRLTVT.

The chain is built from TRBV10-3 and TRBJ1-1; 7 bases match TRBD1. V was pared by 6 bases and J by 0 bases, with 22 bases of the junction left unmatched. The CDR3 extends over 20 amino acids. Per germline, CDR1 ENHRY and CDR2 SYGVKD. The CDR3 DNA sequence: TGTGCCATCAGCCCAAGGTGGGTTGGGGGACAGTCCCTCATGAACACTGAAGCTTTCTTT. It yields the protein CAISPRWVGGQSLMNTEAFF.

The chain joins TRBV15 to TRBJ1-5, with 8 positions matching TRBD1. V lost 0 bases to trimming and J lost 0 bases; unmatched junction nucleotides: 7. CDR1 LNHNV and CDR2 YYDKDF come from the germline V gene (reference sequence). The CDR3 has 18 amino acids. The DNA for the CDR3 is TGTGCCACCAGCAGAGACGACAGGGGTGGGTATAGCAATCAGCCCCAGCATTTT. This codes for CATSRDDRGGYSNQPQHF. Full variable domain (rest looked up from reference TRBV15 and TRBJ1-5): DAMVIQNPRYQVTQFGKPVTLSCSQTLNHNVMYWYQQKSSQAPKLLFHYYDKDFNNEADTPDNFQSRRPNTSFCFLDIRSPGLGDTAMYLCATSRDDRGGYSNQPQHFGDGTRLSIL.

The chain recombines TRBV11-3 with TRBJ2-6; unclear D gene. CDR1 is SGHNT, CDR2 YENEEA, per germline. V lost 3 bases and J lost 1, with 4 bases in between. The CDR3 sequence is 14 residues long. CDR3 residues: CASSFRSGANVLTF. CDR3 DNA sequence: TGTGCCAGCAGCTTTCGGTCTGGGGCCAACGTCCTGACTTTC.